The rows below give T cell receptor beta chains drawn from one sample of a study of follicular helper T cells after annual influenza vaccination. Libraries were prepared by immunoSEQ multiplex PCR; TCRdb keeps only in-frame clonotypes and omits some of them. The repertoire holds about 8,700 clones, with 75% to 85% as singletons. This sample comprised CXCR5+ CD38- circulating T follicular helper cells from blood, obtained 7 days after influenza vaccination. The receptors were sampled from an adult who received the influenza vaccine. The CDR3 runs from the conserved cysteine through the conserved F or W. D genes are given only for firm matches. Some rows mark clone size as missing; the rest say once, few, many or name a class of expanded clone.

NA,TRBJ1-5,TRBV19,few,TGTGCCAGTAGTATCTCCGGTTTAGGCAATCAGCCCCAGCATTTT,CASSISGLGNQPQHF
NA,TRBJ1-2,TRBV7-2,NA,TGTGCCAGCACCCGTGGTGTCGGCTACACCTTC,CASTRGVGYTF
NA,TRBJ2-3,TRBV7-2,NA,TGTGCCAGCAGCTCCTACACAGATACGCAGTATTTT,CASSSYTDTQYF
NA,TRBJ2-5,TRBV7-2,NA,TGTGCCAGCAGCTCGGCGGGTGCGAGGGAGACCCAGTACTTC,CASSSAGARETQYF
NA,TRBJ2-7,TRBV7-9,NA,TGTGCCAGCAGCGTTAGTAGAGGGGGAGGCTACGAGCAGTACTTC,CASSVSRGGGYEQYF
TRBD2,TRBJ2-7,TRBV6-5,NA,TGTGCCAGCAAACTAGCGGGACAACCAACCTACGAGCAGTACTTC,CASKLAGQPTYEQYF
NA,TRBJ2-3,TRBV29-1,NA,TGCAGCGTTGGAGGGGAGCCAGATACGCAGTATTTT,CSVGGEPDTQYF
TRBD2,TRBJ2-5,TRBV5-1,NA,TGCGCCAGCAGCCTCGGGACTAGCGGGAATTACCAAGAGACCCAGTACTTC,CASSLGTSGNYQETQYF
NA,TRBJ1-5,TRBV29-1,NA,TGCAGCGTTGAGCCAGGGCTGGGACAGCCCCAGCATTTT,CSVEPGLGQPQHF
NA,TRBJ2-1,TRBV5-5,NA,TGTGCCAGCAGCTTGGAATGGGGCAATGAGCAGTTCTTC,CASSLEWGNEQFF
NA,TRBJ2-1,TRBV18,NA,TGTGCCAGCTCAGGAAACCTTAACAATGAGCAGTTCTTC,CASSGNLNNEQFF
NA,TRBJ1-2,TRBV6-1,NA,TGTGCCAGCAGCAGGGACACGATGGGCTACACCTTC,CASSRDTMGYTF
NA,TRBJ2-1,TRBV30,NA,TGTGCCTGGAGTGTACCCCTCGTCGGGGACAATGAGCAGTTCTTC,CAWSVPLVGDNEQFF
NA,TRBJ1-1,TRBV7-2,NA,TGTGCCAGCAGCTTAGAGGGGGGCAGTTTGAACACTGAAGCTTTCTTT,CASSLEGGSLNTEAFF
NA,TRBJ1-4,TRBV27,NA,TGTGCCAGCAGTTCCCTCGGCTGGGGGGAAAAACTGTTTTTT,CASSSLGWGEKLFF
NA,TRBJ1-2,TRBV30,NA,TGTGCCTGGAGTGCCCGGGACGGCGGAAGCTACACCTTC,CAWSARDGGSYTF
NA,TRBJ2-5,TRBV5-4,NA,TGTGCCAGCAGCAGGCCAGGGGACGAGACCCAGTACTTC,CASSRPGDETQYF
NA,TRBJ1-3,TRBV28,NA,TGTGCCAGCAGCCACCCCGGGGACTCTGGAAACACCATATATTTT,CASSHPGDSGNTIYF
NA,TRBJ2-7,TRBV4-3,NA,TGCGCCAGCAGCCAAGAGTTTCGGCTTTTCGAGCAGTACTTC,CASSQEFRLFEQYF
NA,TRBJ2-7,TRBV19,few,TGTGCCAGTAGTTTCGCCCAGGAGCAGTACTTC,CASSFAQEQYF
TRBD2,TRBJ2-3,TRBV27,NA,TGTGCCAGCAGTAACCTAGCGGGAACATTCACAGATACGCAGTATTTT,CASSNLAGTFTDTQYF
TRBD1,TRBJ1-2,TRBV30,NA,TGTGCCTGGAGTGTCTCCGGGACAGGGAGCACTGTCTATGGCTACACCTTC,CAWSVSGTGSTVYGYTF
TRBD1,TRBJ1-5,TRBV6-6,few,TGTGCCAGCAGTTACGGGACAGGACGCAATCAGCCCCAGCATTTT,CASSYGTGRNQPQHF
NA,TRBJ2-3,TRBV10-1,few,TGCGCCAGCAGGTCGACAAGGGGAGATACGCAGTATTTT,CASRSTRGDTQYF
NA,TRBJ2-5,TRBV2,NA,TGTGCCAGCAGTGTCCAGGGAGTTGGGGAGACCCAGTACTTC,CASSVQGVGETQYF
NA,TRBJ2-7,TRBV13,NA,TGTGCCAGCTGCAGGAAGGGGCAAAGGTACGAGCAGTACTTC,CASCRKGQRYEQYF
NA,TRBJ1-5,TRBV29-1,NA,TGCAGCGTTAAAGGGGGGAGCAATCAGCCCCAGCATTTT,CSVKGGSNQPQHF
NA,TRBJ2-2,TRBV7-6,NA,TGTGCCAGCAGCAGTAGGACCGGGGAGCTGTTTTTT,CASSSRTGELFF
TRBD1,TRBJ2-5,TRBV2,NA,TGTGCCAGCTCTGGGACAGGGATGAGGGAGACCCAGTACTTC,CASSGTGMRETQYF
NA,TRBJ1-2,TRBV5-1,NA,TGCGCCAGCAGCTTGGACGGACAGAACTATGGCTACACCTTC,CASSLDGQNYGYTF
TRBD2,TRBJ2-3,TRBV18,NA,TGTGCCAGCTCACCTGAAGCGGGGGAAGATACGCAGTATTTT,CASSPEAGEDTQYF
TRBD1,TRBJ2-5,TRBV15,NA,TGTGCCACCAGCAGGAGACAGGGGGCTCGGATTGAGACCCAGTACTTC,CATSRRQGARIETQYF
NA,TRBJ2-3,TRBV14,NA,TGTGCCAGCAGCCAGGGGGCCACAGATACGCAGTATTTT,CASSQGATDTQYF
NA,TRBJ1-5,TRBV7-2,NA,TGTGCCAGCAGCTTAAACAATCAGCCCCAGCATTTT,CASSLNNQPQHF
TRBD1,TRBJ1-4,TRBV18,NA,TGTGCCAGCTCACCACTGGGACAGGGGGCGGAAAAACTGTTTTTT,CASSPLGQGAEKLFF
NA,TRBJ2-7,TRBV25-1,few,TGTGCCAGCAGTGACCCCAGGGGAAACGAGCAGTACTTC,CASSDPRGNEQYF
NA,TRBJ1-2,TRBV5-8,once,TGTGCCAGCAGCTTTGGACAAAACTATGGCTACACCTTC,CASSFGQNYGYTF
NA,TRBJ2-2,TRBV27,NA,TGTGCCAGCAGACCTAGCAGCACCGGGGAGCTGTTTTTT,CASRPSSTGELFF
TRBD1,TRBJ2-1,TRBV7-2,NA,TGTGCCAGCAGCCGACAGGGAGTCATGAATGAGCAGTTCTTC,CASSRQGVMNEQFF
NA,TRBJ1-3,TRBV4-2,NA,TGTGCCAGCAGCCAAGATTCCGACAGGTTCTCTGGAAACACCATATATTTT,CASSQDSDRFSGNTIYF
NA,TRBJ2-1,TRBV6-6,NA,TGTGCCAGCAGACTAGCAGGGTCGCAGTTCTTC,CASRLAGSQFF
TRBD1,TRBJ1-1,TRBV5-1,NA,TGCGCCAGCAGCTCCGGGACAGTGGAAGCTTTCTTT,CASSSGTVEAFF
NA,TRBJ1-2,TRBV7-9,NA,TGTGCCAGCAGGTTGCAGGACTATGGCTACACCTTC,CASRLQDYGYTF
NA,TRBJ1-2,TRBV4-3,NA,TGCGCCAGCAGCCTCAGGGGACACTATGGCTACACCTTC,CASSLRGHYGYTF
NA,TRBJ1-1,TRBV30,few,TGTGCCTGGAGTGTACTCGGTCCTGAAGCTTTCTTT,CAWSVLGPEAFF
NA,TRBJ2-3,TRBV14,NA,TGTGCCAGCAGTCTGTCTGTAAGCACAGATACGCAGTATTTT,CASSLSVSTDTQYF
NA,TRBJ1-5,TRBV7-2,NA,TGTGCCAGCACCCGGGGGGGCCAGGGGCCCCAGCATTTT,CASTRGGQGPQHF
NA,TRBJ1-1,TRBV7-2,NA,TGTGCCAGCAGCTTCAGGGGATTCGGCACTGAAGCTTTCTTT,CASSFRGFGTEAFF
NA,TRBJ1-1,TRBV18,NA,TGTGCCAGCTCTGTTACCCTCCAGGGCCGAACGAACACTGAAGCTTTCTTT,CASSVTLQGRTNTEAFF
NA,TRBJ1-6,TRBV7-8,NA,TGTGCCAGCAGCTTAGTGGGACACGATAATTCACCCCTCCACTTT,CASSLVGHDNSPLHF
NA,TRBJ1-4,TRBV28,NA,TGTGCCAGCATGGGGGCCGGAACTAATGAAAAACTGTTTTTT,CASMGAGTNEKLFF
TRBD1,TRBJ2-1,TRBV27,NA,TGTGCCAGCAGTCTAGGGGACAGGGGAATCAATGAGCAGTTCTTC,CASSLGDRGINEQFF
TRBD2,TRBJ2-2,TRBV4-2,NA,TGTGCCAGCAGCCTTGGGACTAGCGGGAGTGGCACCGGGGAGCTGTTTTTT,CASSLGTSGSGTGELFF
NA,TRBJ2-5,TRBV18,NA,TGTGCCAGTCAAAGGGGACCGGCAGAGACCCAGTACTTC,CASQRGPAETQYF
NA,TRBJ1-3,TRBV28,NA,TGTGCCAGCAAGGTCACTGGAAACACCATATATTTT,CASKVTGNTIYF
TRBD1,TRBJ1-6,TRBV19,NA,TGTGCCAGTAGTACGGCAGGGGGCAGCGGTTCACCCCTCCACTTT,CASSTAGGSGSPLHF
TRBD1,TRBJ1-4,TRBV29-1,NA,TGCAGCGTGCGCAGGGGGTCGAATGAAAAACTGTTTTTT,CSVRRGSNEKLFF
NA,TRBJ1-3,TRBV2,NA,TGTGCCAGCAGTGAGCAGGCTACTGGAAACACCATATATTTT,CASSEQATGNTIYF
NA,TRBJ1-2,TRBV6-5,NA,TGTGCCAGCAGTTACGATGGAGGGGAGAATGGCTACACCTTC,CASSYDGGENGYTF
TRBD2,TRBJ2-7,TRBV10-1,NA,TGCGCCAGCAGTGACGGGAGGAATTTCTACGAGCAGTACTTC,CASSDGRNFYEQYF